The 17 T cell receptor beta chains given below trace back to one sample, sequenced in a study of shared clonotypes between healthy human individuals. The table came from immunoSEQ multiplex PCR; TCRdb's copy has only in-frame clones and leaves some out. The sample shows approximately 1.5 million clones, approximately 98% of them seen only once. Material: naive CD4+ T cells sorted from blood. Subset meaning: CD45RA+ positively selected. Receptors were obtained from a man aged 30-40 years in good health.

Note on this clone: In the same sample, other DNA sequences code for this CDR3. The chain couples TRBV18 to TRBJ2-5, with a weak D call TRBD2 (6 bases). This CDR3 is built from 13 residues. CDR1 and CDR2 from the germline V gene are KGHSH and LQKENI. V lost 3 bases and J 5 bases, leaving 10 bases between the germline ends. The CDR3, as DNA: TGTGCCAGCTCACCCGGAGGGGAGGAGACCCAGTACTTC. Its translation is CASSPGGEETQYF.

The J gene is TRBJ2-3, the V gene TRBV7-9, with D perhaps matching TRBD2 (6 bases). This CDR3 has 16 residues. The germline CDR1 and CDR2 sequences are SEHNR and FQNEAQ (reference sequence). With 5 bases removed from V and 2 bases from J, the gap between germline ends came to 17 bases. DNA for the CDR3: TGTGCCAGCAGCCCTTCGACTAGTAGTTACACAGATACGCAGTATTTT. Amino acids: CASSPSTSSYTDTQYF.

The chain links TRBV4-3 to TRBJ2-1; D perhaps matches TRBD2 (6 bases). CDR1 LGHNA and CDR2 YSLEER come from the germline V gene. The CDR3 loop spans 15 amino acids. Trimming shortened V by 0 bases and J by 6 bases, and 12 bases separated the two germline ends. The chain's CDR3 is CASSQDWGLLNEQFF. Written as DNA, the CDR3 is TGCGCCAGCAGCCAAGATTGGGGACTCCTCAATGAGCAGTTCTTC.

The rearrangement uses TRBV7-2 and TRBJ1-5; D gene unclear. V lost 5 bases to trimming and J lost 9 bases, with 14 bases between them. Germline V gene sequence: CDR1 SGHTA, CDR2 FQGNSA. The CDR3 length is 13 residues. In DNA, the CDR3 is TGTGCCAGCAGCCACGAATGGATGGCGCCCCAGCATTTT. Its translation is CASSHEWMAPQHF.

Of note for this clone: The same CDR3 also results from other DNA sequences found in this sample. The V and J genes are TRBV9 and TRBJ2-7; D uncertain. This CDR3 is built from 13 residues. The germline gives CDR1 SGDLS, CDR2 YYNGEE. Trimming shortened V by 2 bases and J by 3 bases, and 9 bases separated the two germline ends. The CDR3 region is CASSVLAGYEQYF. In nucleotides, the CDR3 is TGTGCCAGCAGCGTTTTAGCAGGCTACGAGCAGTACTTC.

The chain is built from TRBV19 and TRBJ1-4; D is possibly TRBD1 (5 bases). V lost 3 bases to trimming and J lost 3 bases, with 8 bases between them. The CDR3 consists of 14 residues. Per the germline V gene, CDR1 is LNHDA and CDR2 is SQIVND (reference sequence). The CDR3 region has the DNA TGTGCCAGTAGTATGGGGCAGTCTAATGAAAAACTGTTTTTT. Its translation is CASSMGQSNEKLFF.

The chain links TRBV28 to TRBJ2-7; D is unresolved. The CDR3 is made up of 13 amino acids. Trimming took off 3 bases at V and 2 bases at J, with 8 bases between the two ends. CDR1 is MDHEN, CDR2 SYDVKM, per germline. In nucleotides, the CDR3 is TGTGCCAGCAGTTTGATAACCCCCTACGAGCAGTACTTC. Its protein is CASSLITPYEQYF.

J is TRBJ1-1 and V is TRBV7-2; no firm D call. Deletions cut 2 bases from V and 8 bases from J, with 15 bases between. Germline CDR1 is SGHTA and CDR2 is FQGNSA. This CDR3 contains 14 residues. The CDR3 region is CASSLNLLREEAFF. The CDR3 region has the DNA TGTGCCAGCAGCTTAAACCTCCTGAGGGAAGAAGCTTTCTTT.

This clone was counted a single time. This chain joins TRBV27 and TRBJ2-6, with D possibly being TRBD1 or TRBD2 (5 bases each). There are 15 residues in the CDR3. From germline, CDR1 is MNHEY and CDR2 SMNVEV (reference sequence). The V end was cut by 5 bases, the J end by 2 bases, with 10 bases between. The CDR3 protein is CASSRSGPGANVLTF. As DNA, the CDR3 is TGTGCCAGCAGTCGGTCGGGACCTGGGGCCAACGTCCTGACTTTC.

The chain joins TRBV19 to TRBJ1-4; no definite D call. The germline gives CDR1 LNHDA, CDR2 SQIVND (reference sequence). The CDR3 consists of 13 residues. The V end lost 6 bases, the J end lost 8 bases, and 13 bases lay between the germline ends. The CDR3: CASRGTREEKLFF. The CDR3 coding sequence is TGTGCCAGTAGAGGAACAAGGGAGGAAAAACTGTTTTTT. Drawing the rest from reference TRBV19 and TRBJ1-4, the complete variable domain is DGGITQSPKYLFRKEGQNVTLSCEQNLNHDAMYWYRQDPGQGLRLIYYSQIVNDFQKGDIAEGYSVSREKKESFPLTVTSAQKNPTAFYLCASRGTREEKLFFGSGTQLSVL.

The chain recombines TRBV7-9 with TRBJ1-1, with 7 nucleotides matching TRBD1. There are 15 residues in the CDR3. CDR1 SEHNR and CDR2 FQNEAQ come from the germline V gene (reference sequence). After removal of 5 bases from V and 4 bases from J, the junction contained 10 bases not matched to a gene. CDR3 sequence: CASSLDSGGSTEAFF. The CDR3 nucleotides read TGTGCCAGCAGCCTAGACTCAGGGGGTTCCACTGAAGCTTTCTTT.

The chain carries TRBV11-2 and TRBJ2-5; no clear D gene. Deletions cut 1 base from V and 2 bases from J, with 11 bases between. The CDR3 contains 15 residues. Germline CDR1 SGHAT, CDR2 FQNNGV. In DNA form, the CDR3 reads TGTGCCAGCAGCTTAGTTCGTGGGCCGCAAGAGACCCAGTACTTC. This gives the protein CASSLVRGPQETQYF.

This clone appeared once. This chain's CDR3 is CASRVTSTGGPYEQYF. For the CDR3, the DNA is TGTGCCAGCAGGGTAACCTCGACTGGAGGTCCCTACGAGCAGTACTTC. The chain has TRBV7-2 and TRBJ2-7, with a tentative D call TRBD2 (5 bases). Germline V lookup: CDR1 SGHTA, CDR2 FQGNSA. V gave up 6 bases and J gave up 2 bases, with 20 bases separating them. The CDR3 is 16 amino acids. Variable domain in full (rest from reference TRBV7-2 and TRBJ2-7): GAGVSQSPSNKVTEKGKDVELRCDPISGHTALYWYRQSLGQGLEFLIYFQGNSAPDKSGLPSDRFSAERTGGSVSTLTIQRTQQEDSAVYLCASRVTSTGGPYEQYFGPGTRLTVT.

This clone appeared a single time. This rearrangement joins TRBV23-1 to TRBJ2-3, with 7 bases lining up with TRBD1. TRBV23-1 is designated an ORF whose function remains uncertain. The CDR3 has 17 residues. With 3 bases clipped from V and 3 bases from J, the junction kept 12 bases outside the gene matches. In DNA form, the CDR3 reads TGCGCCAGCAGTCAGACGGACAGGTCCGACGGTACAGATACGCAGTATTTT. It encodes CASSQTDRSDGTDTQYF.

The chain joins TRBV11-2 to TRBJ2-5; perhaps TRBD2 as D (5 bases). V was cut by 6 bases and J by 4 bases, with 15 bases left in between. The CDR3 has 14 residues. The germline V gene has CDR1 SGHAT and CDR2 FQNNGV. CDR3 protein: CASRHIRGGETQYF. The CDR3 bases are TGTGCCAGCAGGCACATCAGAGGAGGAGAGACCCAGTACTTC.

The sample holds one count of this clone. The V call is TRBV18, the J call TRBJ1-2, with TRBD1 identical over 8 bases. Germline V gene sequence: CDR1 KGHSH, CDR2 LQKENI. Trimming at V came to 0 bases and at J to 3 bases, leaving 3 bases not matched to a gene. This CDR3 contains 15 residues. CDR3 nucleotides: TGTGCCAGCTCACCACCGGACAGGGCATACTATGGCTACACCTTC. This translates into CASSPPDRAYYGYTF.

This sequence joins TRBV2 and TRBJ2-1, with D perhaps matching TRBD1 (6 bases). The V gene lost 6 bases and the J gene lost 4 bases, with 28 bases spanning the gap. Germline-derived CDR1 and CDR2 are SNHLY and FYNNEI. The CDR3 consists of 19 residues. The DNA for the CDR3 is TGTGCCAGCAGCGGCGCCAAGGGGCAGGGGCCGAGGCGGTACAATGAGCAGTTCTTC. Protein: CASSGAKGQGPRRYNEQFF.